This TCR beta chain was documented in a study of blood T cell repertoires in COVID-19 (dated by TCRdb to 2020 to 2021). Regarding the complete study: The collaborator samples originated in the United States, Italy and Spain and spanned the acute and convalescent phases of COVID-19. Subjects who had been exposed to COVID-19, were actively infected with it, or had recovered from it provided the deeply sampled blood TCRbeta repertoires that made up the dataset. The material from the prospective study consisted of cDNA or gDNA derived from T cells, B-cell-depleted T cells, or PBMCs. The samples were drawn from two sources: the first 160 participants of the ongoing ImmuneRACE study, and 950 to 1,500 subjects contributed by 6 global collaborators. Nearly every sample came with metadata listing a de-identified subject ID, COVID-19 status, age in years and sex. HLA class I and class II types, where available, came from metadata supplied by the sample provider rather than from assay-based typing. The repertoires were made available in a free public database intended to serve as a resource for research on the immune response to SARS-CoV-2. Overall study results and their limits: How much clinical and demographic metadata was included differed by source and by participant, and the metadata was provided uncurated.

V ends up 4 bases short and J 2 bases short, with an unmatched junction base count of 3. Spanning cysteine to phenylalanine, the CDR3 consists of 14 amino acids. Only the CDR3 DNA stays, 42 bases, in frame from base 1. The germline V gene (reference sequence) gives CDR1 as LGHDT and CDR2 as YNNKEL. TCRbeta CDR3 regions were amplified from genomic DNA by means of the immunoSEQ Assay, a bias-controlled multiplex PCR. The authors' pipeline ran thus. The number of nucleated cells in each sample was estimated by amplification of reference gene primers within the assay. To quantify the absolute abundance of each unique TCRbeta CDR3 rearrangement, sequence reads were collapsed and filtered. Productive Simpson clonality was computed per sample as the square root of Simpson's diversity index over productive rearrangements. Drawn from immuneACCESS, this table holds only the in-frame rearrangements with V and J called that TCRdb kept. Clones are partly lost; checked studies trace under half to an unresolved V gene and leave the rest unexplained. The DNA was the basis for D and trimming; V, J and clone size are from that table. Recorded for this sample are roughly 290,000 clones; roughly 89% of them occurred a single time. About 1.7% of the sample is in the top ten clones.

In the prospective study, participants were about 18 to 95 years old, resided in fewer than 25 geographic areas of the United States, and were enrolled through a virtual design. Cohort assignment in the prospective study relied on participant-reported clinical history from a screening survey and a study questionnaire. Each participant in the prospective study had whole blood, serum and a nasopharyngeal or oropharyngeal swab collected by mobile phlebotomists. Over an approximately 2-month period, participants in the prospective study had the option of providing additional blood draws and questionnaires. Before DNA extraction, blood samples from the prospective study were shipped at room temperature or frozen. Only one count was recorded for this clone. Its antigen is unknown. Base qualities are missing; no much larger clone stands one base away.

The receptor comes from a woman between 18 and 30 years old with acute COVID-19. The sequenced sample consisted of PBMCs or T cells enriched from blood (not recorded which). Here the chain combines TRBV3-1 (or the pseudogene TRBV3-2) and TRBJ2-3; 7 bases in the junction line up with TRBD1. Here is the DNA: TGTGCCAGCAGCCGACAGGGCCCCACAGATACGCAGTATTTT. It encodes CASSRQGPTDTQYF.